The 20 T cell receptor beta chains in this list originate from one sample, sequenced in a study of shared clonotypes between healthy human individuals. Libraries were prepared by immunoSEQ multiplex PCR; TCRdb keeps only in-frame clonotypes and omits some of them. The sample has millions of clones, over 85% seen once; the top ten hold roughly 0.14%. The sequenced sample consisted of naive CD4+ T cells sorted from blood. Subset noted: CD45RA+ positively selected. The receptors were sampled from a man in his late teens or twenties in good health.

The chain uses TRBV5-1 and TRBJ2-7; D unclear. This CDR3 spans 15 amino acids. Germline V gene sequence: CDR1 SGHRS, CDR2 YFSETQ. The V end was cut by 0 bases, the J end by 0 bases, with 10 bases between. The DNA for the CDR3 is TGCGCCAGCAGCTTGGCCGGATCGGACTCCTACGAGCAGTACTTC. This codes for CASSLAGSDSYEQYF.

Concerning this clone itself: This sample also contains other DNA sequences that code for the same CDR3. The chain joins TRBV7-9 to TRBJ1-5; tentative D call: TRBD1 (6 bases). The CDR3 totals 14 residues. The V and J ends lost 5 bases and 3 bases respectively, with 11 bases between them. The germline V gene has CDR1 SEHNR and CDR2 FQNEAQ (reference sequence). Here the CDR3 reads CASSLQGSNQPQHF. CDR3 in DNA: TGTGCCAGCAGCCTACAGGGATCCAATCAGCCCCAGCATTTT.

CDR3 DNA: TGTGCCAGTAGTCCAGCGACAGGGTGGAGTAACTATGGCTACACCTTC. Translation gives CASSPATGWSNYGYTF. The chain couples TRBV19 to TRBJ1-2, with 7 nucleotides matching TRBD1. The V and J ends lost 5 bases and 1 base, in that order; junction bases with no gene match: 10. Looked up from germline, CDR1 is LNHDA and CDR2 is SQIVND (reference sequence). The CDR3 sequence is 16 residues long.

The genes are TRBV10-3 and TRBJ2-7; no firm D call. Trimming stripped 3 bases from V and 5 bases from J, with 11 bases between. The CDR3 is 13 residues long. Germline values: CDR1 ENHRY, CDR2 SYGVKD. The CDR3 reads CAISEGLSHEQYF. In DNA, the CDR3 is TGTGCCATCAGTGAAGGTTTGAGCCACGAGCAGTACTTC.

The chain employs TRBV4-3 and TRBJ2-1, with D perhaps TRBD2 (6 bases). CDR1 LGHNA and CDR2 YSLEER come from the germline V gene. V was trimmed by 3 bases and J by 12 bases, leaving 18 bases between them. The CDR3 runs to 14 residues. CDR3 DNA: TGCGCCAGCAGCCAGGACGGAGGGAAAGGGACGCAGTTCTTC. This encodes CASSQDGGKGTQFF.

The chain employs TRBV7-9 and TRBJ2-1; 10 nucleotides line up with TRBD2. From germline, CDR1 is SEHNR and CDR2 FQNEAQ (reference sequence). Trimming cost V 3 bases and J 8 bases; bases outside gene matches: 19. There are 19 residues in the CDR3. The chain's CDR3 is CASSFGQRGFLAGEDEQFF. CDR3 nucleotide sequence: TGTGCCAGCAGCTTTGGACAGAGGGGGTTTCTAGCGGGAGAGGATGAGCAGTTCTTC. The complete variable domain, with remaining parts taken from reference TRBV7-9 and TRBJ2-1, reads DTGVSQNPRHKITKRGQNVTFRCDPISEHNRLYWYRQTLGQGPEFLTYFQNEAQLEKSRLLSDRFSAERPKGSFSTLEIQRTEQGDSAMYLCASSFGQRGFLAGEDEQFFGPGTRLTVL.

The CDR3 loop is CASSQVPKISSDNEQFF. The CDR3 DNA is TGTGCCAGCAGCCAAGTTCCAAAAATCAGTTCGGACAATGAGCAGTTCTTC. The chain couples TRBV14 to TRBJ2-1; D not certain. The V end was cut by 1 base, the J end by 5 bases, with 18 bases between. This CDR3 has 17 amino acids. Germline V gene sequence: CDR1 SGHDN, CDR2 FVKESK.

V gene TRBV6-5 combines with J gene TRBJ2-5, with a possible D match to TRBD2 (6 bases). CDR1 is MNHEY and CDR2 is SVGAGI in the germline V gene. V was trimmed by 6 bases and J by 4 bases, leaving 12 bases between them. CDR3 length equals 13 residues. The CDR3, as DNA: TGTGCCAGCAGACGGGGGACGGGAGAGACCCAGTACTTC. Its protein product is CASRRGTGETQYF.

Here the CDR3 reads CASSVLGGMNTEAFF. The CDR3 DNA follows: TGTGCCAGCAGCGTTCTGGGGGGCATGAACACTGAAGCTTTCTTT. The chain carries TRBV7-2 and TRBJ1-1; D is perhaps TRBD1 (6 bases). The V gene's germline CDR1 is SGHTA and CDR2 FQGNSA. The CDR3 is made up of 15 amino acids. V shed 5 bases and J shed 0 bases, with 13 bases lying between them.

V is TRBV10-1 and J is TRBJ1-1; D is undetermined. The CDR3 sequence is 12 residues long. Trimming left V 5 bases short and J 0 bases short, with 4 bases between. Germline V gene data show CDR1 as WNHNN and CDR2 as SYGVQD (reference sequence). The CDR3 coding sequence is TGCGCCAGCAGTCACCTGAACACTGAAGCTTTCTTT. It yields the protein CASSHLNTEAFF.

J is TRBJ1-2 and V is TRBV2, with D possibly TRBD1 on 6 matching bases. Trimming removed 5 bases from V and 2 bases from J, with 12 bases in between. CDR1 is SNHLY, CDR2 FYNNEI, per germline. The CDR3 spans 14 residues. The DNA for the CDR3 is TGTGCCAGCAGTCCCGAGGGACAAAACTATGGCTACACCTTC. This sequence encodes CASSPEGQNYGYTF.

The V and J genes are TRBV5-1 and TRBJ2-4; tentatively, D is TRBD1 (6 bases). The V and J ends lost 0 bases and 6 bases respectively, with 13 bases between them. The length of the CDR3 is 15 residues. Germline V lookup: CDR1 SGHRS, CDR2 YFSETQ. The CDR3 DNA sequence: TGCGCCAGCAGCTTGGGGGGGCCCCGCGGAAACATTCAGTACTTC. Translating it yields CASSLGGPRGNIQYF.

The genes are TRBV6-1 and TRBJ2-2; D uncertain. Germline CDR1 reads MNHNS; CDR2 reads SASEGT. V was shortened by 1 base and J by 0 bases, with 9 bases between the two germline ends. The CDR3 has 16 amino acids. The CDR3: CASSEVTPANTGELFF. CDR3 bases: TGTGCCAGCAGTGAAGTAACGCCCGCGAACACCGGGGAGCTGTTTTTT.

A word on this clone: The same CDR3 also results from other DNA sequences found in this sample. The rearrangement joins TRBV10-3 to TRBJ2-5; no definite D call. V was trimmed by 0 bases and J by 4 bases, leaving 6 bases between them. Germline lookup yields CDR1 ENHRY and CDR2 SYGVKD. This CDR3 has 13 residues. CDR3 DNA: TGTGCCATCAGTGAGTCGGGTAGAGAGACCCAGTACTTC. It translates to CAISESGRETQYF.

This sequence joins TRBV6-1 and TRBJ1-2, with D perhaps matching TRBD1 (6 bases). V was cut by 5 bases and J by 5 bases, with 18 bases left in between. CDR1 is MNHNS, CDR2 SASEGT, per germline. The CDR3 loop spans 15 amino acids. The CDR3 loop is CASSSEGGGVYGYTF. The CDR3 DNA sequence: TGTGCCAGCAGTTCTGAGGGGGGGGGAGTTTATGGCTACACCTTC.

The CDR3 DNA sequence: TGTGCCAGCAGCACCAAGGTCCTGCTGGCCGGGGGGGAGACCCAGTACTTC. The encoded protein is CASSTKVLLAGGETQYF. The chain has TRBV11-2 and TRBJ2-5; 7 positions agree with TRBD2. The CDR3 has 17 amino acids. The V gene's germline CDR1 is SGHAT and CDR2 FQNNGV. V lost 5 bases and J lost 5; bases outside the gene matches: 17.

This clone was recorded only once. The chain is built from TRBV5-6 and TRBJ1-2, with unresolved D. CDR3 size: 14 residues. Trimming removed 6 bases from V and 5 bases from J, with 17 bases in between. Germline-derived CDR1 and CDR2 are SGHDT and YYEEEE. The CDR3 DNA follows: TGTGCCAGCATCCAGGCGGGATTTGTTTATGGCTACACCTTC. The encoded protein is CASIQAGFVYGYTF.

The rearrangement joins TRBV10-3 to TRBJ2-3, with D unclear. Between the trimmed V and J ends, which lost 6 bases and 3 bases, there was a span of 16 bases. The CDR3 is 15 amino acids. Germline CDR1 ENHRY, CDR2 SYGVKD. In nucleotides, the CDR3 is TGTGCCATCAGGCCCTCCGGGCCCGAGACAGATACGCAGTATTTT. Its translation: CAIRPSGPETDTQYF.

The chain carries TRBV11-1 and TRBJ1-6; 7 bases line up with TRBD1. The CDR3 runs to 14 residues. Germline V gene data show CDR1 as SGHAT and CDR2 as FQDESV (reference sequence). Trimming took 5 bases from V and 10 from J; bases not matched to a gene: 8. CDR3 in amino acids: CASSDRVYGSPLHF. The DNA for the CDR3 is TGTGCCAGCAGCGACAGGGTTTATGGCTCACCCCTCCACTTT. Combining the CDR3 with reference TRBV11-1 and TRBJ1-6 gives the whole variable domain EAEVAQSPRYKITEKSQAVAFWCDPISGHATLYWYRQILGQGPELLVQFQDESVVDDSQLPKDRFSAERLKGVDSTLKIQPAELGDSAMYLCASSDRVYGSPLHFGNGTRLTVT.

The rearrangement uses TRBV23-1 and TRBJ2-7, with D possibly being TRBD2 (5 bases). TRBV23-1 is marked as an open reading frame, function uncertain. The CDR3 spans 16 residues. V lost 3 bases and J 1 base, leaving 16 bases between the germline ends. CDR3: CASSQGRRGISYEQYF. In DNA form, the CDR3 reads TGCGCCAGCAGTCAGGGCCGTAGAGGGATATCCTACGAGCAGTACTTC.